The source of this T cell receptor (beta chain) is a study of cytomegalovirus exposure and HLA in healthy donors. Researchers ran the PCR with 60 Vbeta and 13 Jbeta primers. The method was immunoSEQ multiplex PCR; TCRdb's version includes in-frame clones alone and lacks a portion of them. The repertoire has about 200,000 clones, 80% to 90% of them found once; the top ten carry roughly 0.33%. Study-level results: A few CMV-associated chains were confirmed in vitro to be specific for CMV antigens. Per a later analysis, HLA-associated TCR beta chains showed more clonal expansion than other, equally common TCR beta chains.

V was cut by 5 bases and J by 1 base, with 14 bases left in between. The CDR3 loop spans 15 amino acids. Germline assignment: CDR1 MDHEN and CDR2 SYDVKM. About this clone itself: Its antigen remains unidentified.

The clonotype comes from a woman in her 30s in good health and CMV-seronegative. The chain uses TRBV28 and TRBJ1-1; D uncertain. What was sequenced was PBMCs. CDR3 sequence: CASSRGDDGNTEAFF. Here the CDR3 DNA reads TGTGCCAGCAGTCGGGGTGATGACGGGAACACTGAAGCTTTCTTT.